Shown below are 17 T cell receptor beta chains from a single sample sequenced in a study of blood T cell repertoires in COVID-19. Using immunoSEQ multiplex PCR, the repertoire was profiled, and TCRdb retains in-frame clones only, with some absent. The repertoire holds approximately 350,000 clones, with more than 75% as singletons. Source material: PBMCs or T cells enriched from blood (not recorded which). These receptors originate from a woman aged 30 to 39 who had recovered from COVID-19.

The CDR3, as DNA: TGTGCCAGCAGCTTGAGAGGGAAATGGGGAGAGACCCAGTACTTC. Translated, it gives CASSLRGKWGETQYF. The V and J genes are TRBV5-6 and TRBJ2-5, with a tentative D call TRBD2 (5 bases). The CDR3 has 15 residues. Trimming pared 1 base from V and 4 bases from J, leaving 14 bases between. Germline V gives CDR1 SGHDT, CDR2 YYEEEE.

The V call is TRBV6-5, the J call TRBJ1-1; tentatively, D is TRBD1 (6 bases). CDR1 and CDR2 from the germline V gene are MNHEY and SVGAGI. This CDR3 is built from 15 residues. V shed 5 bases and J shed 1 base, with 14 bases lying between them. This CDR3 reads CASSRYRDGNTEAFF. CDR3 nucleotides: TGTGCCAGCAGTCGTTACAGGGACGGGAACACTGAAGCTTTCTTT.

The rearrangement uses TRBV29-1 and TRBJ1-5; unclear D gene. The CDR3 has 13 amino acids. Trimming pared 2 bases from V and 0 bases from J, leaving 5 bases between. Germline V gene data show CDR1 as SQVTM and CDR2 as ANQGSEA. For the CDR3, the DNA is TGCAGCGTTGAACGCGATAGCAATCAGCCCCAGCATTTT. It yields the protein CSVERDSNQPQHF.

J is TRBJ1-6 and V is TRBV12-2; the table's D call TRBD1 went unverified against the DNA. TRBV12-2 is an annotated pseudogene. This CDR3 is 13 amino acids long. CDR3 nucleotides: TGTGCAAGTCGCTTGTATAAAAGACAGGGAGAGCACTTT. It encodes CASRLYKRQGEHF.

This chain links TRBV11-2 with TRBJ2-7; 11 nucleotides line up with TRBD1. The CDR3 length is 17 residues. From germline, CDR1 is SGHAT and CDR2 FQNNGV. After removal of 0 bases from V and 4 bases from J, the junction contained 8 bases not matched to a gene. The chain's CDR3 is CASSLDEGTGGRYEQYF. The CDR3 DNA reads TGTGCCAGCAGCTTAGATGAGGGGACAGGGGGGAGGTACGAGCAGTACTTC.

This chain connects TRBV9 to TRBJ1-2; TRBD1 is a possible D gene (5 bases). Germline loops: CDR1 SGDLS, CDR2 YYNGEE. V shed 4 bases and J shed 3 bases, with 10 bases lying between them. There are 13 residues in the CDR3. As DNA, the CDR3 is TGTGCCAGCAGCCCACAGGTGGACTATGGCTACACCTTC. Translated: CASSPQVDYGYTF.

The V call is TRBV12-3 or TRBV12-4, the J call TRBJ1-4, with D hard to call. Between the trimmed V and J ends, which lost 6 bases and 5 bases, there was a span of 10 bases. The CDR3 runs 13 residues. CDR3 region: CASSLGGNEKLFF. DNA for the CDR3: TGTGCCAGCAGCTTGGGAGGGAATGAAAAACTGTTTTTT.

The V call is TRBV6-5, the J call TRBJ1-1; 8 nucleotides match TRBD1. The CDR3 extends over 14 amino acids. Germline lookup yields CDR1 MNHEY and CDR2 SVGAGI. J was trimmed by 4 bases and V by 6 bases; bases with no gene match: 7. This CDR3 reads CASRPDRAGTEAFF. For the CDR3, the DNA is TGTGCCAGCAGGCCGGACAGGGCGGGCACTGAAGCTTTCTTT.

The chain carries TRBV2 and TRBJ1-2; D might be TRBD1 (5 bases). V was cut by 3 bases and J by 4 bases, with 15 bases left in between. CDR1 and CDR2 (germline): SNHLY, FYNNEI. The CDR3 has 15 amino acids. In nucleotides, the CDR3 is TGTGCCAGCAGTGACGCGGGGACCACGATCTATGGCTACACCTTC. It encodes CASSDAGTTIYGYTF.

CDR3 protein: CASAGYTDEAFF. The CDR3 DNA follows: TGTGCCAGCGCAGGGTACACAGATGAAGCTTTCTTT. V gene TRBV7-9 combines with J gene TRBJ1-1; possibly TRBD1 for D (5 bases). Germline CDR1 reads SEHNR; CDR2 reads FQNEAQ (reference sequence). The CDR3 contains 12 residues. Trimming took 8 bases from V and 7 from J, leaving 14 bases between them. Using reference TRBV7-9 and TRBJ1-1 for the parts outside the CDR3, the full variable domain is DTGVSQNPRHKITKRGQNVTFRCDPISEHNRLYWYRQTLGQGPEFLTYFQNEAQLEKSRLLSDRFSAERPKGSFSTLEIQRTEQGDSAMYLCASAGYTDEAFFGQGTRLTVV.

The V gene is TRBV5-4, the J gene TRBJ2-5; a possible D gene is TRBD1 (5 bases). The length of the CDR3 is 15 residues. Trimming shortened V by 0 bases and J by 1 base, and 10 bases separated the two germline ends. Germline CDR1 and CDR2: SGHNT and YYREEE (reference sequence). CDR3 sequence: CASSLGRGSQETQYF. The CDR3 DNA sequence: TGTGCCAGCAGCTTGGGAAGGGGTTCCCAAGAGACCCAGTACTTC.

This chain uses TRBV25-1 with TRBJ1-2; 9 bases align to TRBD1. V trimming: 9 bases; J trimming: 8 bases; junction bases outside the gene matches: 10. Germline CDR1 and CDR2: MGHDK and SYGVNS. This CDR3 is 13 amino acids long. CDR3 sequence reads: CASQRQGVEGYTF. CDR3 in DNA: TGTGCCAGTCAACGACAGGGGGTGGAGGGCTACACCTTC.

This chain links TRBV6-5 with TRBJ1-5; 7 nucleotides match TRBD1. Trimming removed 6 bases from V and 4 bases from J; junction bases left unmatched: 6. The CDR3 totals 14 residues. CDR1 and CDR2 (germline): MNHEY, SVGAGI. The CDR3 sequence: CASRSRTGNQPQHF. The CDR3 bases are TGTGCCAGCAGGTCTCGGACAGGAAATCAGCCCCAGCATTTT.

V and J are TRBV5-1 and TRBJ2-7; D gene ambiguous. The CDR3 loop spans 14 amino acids. Germline V CDR1 and CDR2: SGHRS, YFSETQ. Trimming stripped 0 bases from V and 0 bases from J, with 7 bases between. Written as DNA, the CDR3 is TGCGCCAGCAGCTTGGTTGAGAGCTCCTACGAGCAGTACTTC. Residues: CASSLVESSYEQYF.

The table lists this clone with a few counts. The same CDR3 is also encoded by other DNA sequences in this sample. This chain uses TRBV9 with TRBJ2-3; 9 bases line up with TRBD2. J lost 0 bases, V lost 0 bases, and 5 bases had no gene match. CDR3 length: 17 amino acids. Germline CDR1 and CDR2: SGDLS and YYNGEE. CDR3: CASSVAGTSGSTDTQYF. The DNA for the CDR3 is TGTGCCAGCAGCGTAGCTGGAACTAGCGGGAGCACAGATACGCAGTATTTT.

The chain couples TRBV6-6 to TRBJ2-7, with 8 bases fitting TRBD1. Germline V lookup: CDR1 MNHNY, CDR2 SVGAGI (reference sequence). This CDR3 has 14 residues. V lost 5 bases to trimming and J lost 3 bases; unmatched junction nucleotides: 6. This CDR3 reads CASSASTGDYEQYF. The CDR3 region has the DNA TGTGCCAGCAGTGCTTCGACAGGGGACTACGAGCAGTACTTC.

A single count supports this clone. The chain recombines TRBV7-9 with TRBJ2-7, with unresolved D. Trimming removed 1 base from V and 0 bases from J, with 7 bases in between. CDR1 SEHNR and CDR2 FQNEAQ come from the germline V gene (reference sequence). This CDR3 contains 14 residues. In nucleotides, the CDR3 is TGTGCCAGCAGCTTAGGACACCTCTCCTACGAGCAGTACTTC. Protein product: CASSLGHLSYEQYF.